This passage covers 21 T cell receptor beta chains from one sample sequenced in a study of shared clonotypes between healthy human individuals. Assay used: immunoSEQ multiplex PCR; TCRdb lists only in-frame clones, some missing. The sample includes about 450,000 clones, roughly 77% of them seen just once. Sequencing used PBMCs. The receptors stem from a middle-aged woman in good health. Some clones in this sample may be carry-over from other donors' samples.

V is TRBV6-6 and J is TRBJ2-1; D call uncertain. V lost 2 bases, J lost 8 bases, and 4 bases lay in between. This CDR3 has 11 residues. Germline V gene sequence: CDR1 MNHNY, CDR2 SVGAGI (reference sequence). The CDR3 sequence: CASSYRDEQFF. CDR3 nucleotides: TGTGCCAGCAGTTACCGAGATGAGCAGTTCTTC.

The genes are TRBV11-3 and TRBJ1-2; possible D gene TRBD1, 6 bases. The CDR3 is 14 amino acids. Looked up from germline, CDR1 is SGHNT and CDR2 is YENEEA. V dropped 5 bases and J dropped 3 bases, with 13 bases sitting between them. For the CDR3, the DNA is TGTGCCAGCAGCGCCAGACAGGTGTACTATGGCTACACCTTC. Translated: CASSARQVYYGYTF.

The V gene is TRBV5-1, the J gene TRBJ1-1; possible D gene TRBD1, 5 bases. The CDR3 consists of 14 residues. Germline V gives CDR1 SGHRS, CDR2 YFSETQ. Trimming shortened V by 3 bases and J by 5 bases, and 14 bases separated the two germline ends. The CDR3 sequence is CASSSGIMGTEAFF. The CDR3 nucleotides read TGCGCCAGCAGCTCAGGGATTATGGGGACTGAAGCTTTCTTT.

The chain recombines TRBV19 with TRBJ2-3, with D possibly matching TRBD2 (7 bases). CDR1 LNHDA and CDR2 SQIVND come from the germline V gene (reference sequence). Trimming stripped 7 bases from V and 2 bases from J, with 13 bases between. CDR3 size: 14 residues. The CDR3 region has the DNA TGTGCCAGTAAGGGGGGGCTAAACACAGATACGCAGTATTTT. It translates to CASKGGLNTDTQYF.

The sample holds many counts of this clone. The chain carries TRBV7-7 and TRBJ2-1; D ambiguous. Per the germline V gene, CDR1 is SSHAT and CDR2 is FNYEAQ (reference sequence). The CDR3 covers 13 residues. The V gene lost 1 base and the J gene lost 13 bases, with 14 bases spanning the gap. For the CDR3, the DNA is TGTGCCAGCAGCTTAGAGTCGTCCTCGAACCAGTTCTTC. This codes for CASSLESSSNQFF.

This CDR3 is CASSSGETGNTIYF. The CDR3 region has the DNA TGTGCCAGCAGCTCAGGGGAGACTGGAAACACCATATATTTT. The gene calls are TRBV7-9 and TRBJ1-3, with TRBD1 as a possible D gene (6 bases). The germline gives CDR1 SEHNR, CDR2 FQNEAQ (reference sequence). This CDR3 spans 14 amino acids. Trimming cost V 4 bases and J 2 bases, with 9 bases left between them.

This rearrangement joins TRBV5-1 to TRBJ2-1, with D maybe TRBD2 (5 bases). The CDR3 extends over 15 amino acids. V was shortened by 2 bases and J by 4 bases, with 13 bases between the two germline ends. CDR1 and CDR2 (germline): SGHRS, YFSETQ. The CDR3 region has the DNA TGCGCCAGCAGCTTACGACCCGGGGAGTACAATGAGCAGTTCTTC. Its protein product is CASSLRPGEYNEQFF.

The rearrangement joins TRBV7-3 to TRBJ2-2; 9 bases are shared with TRBD2. In germline, CDR1 is SGHTA, CDR2 FQGTGA. The CDR3 contains 17 residues. Germline trimming cut 5 bases from V and 0 bases from J; bases unmatched to any gene: 7. The CDR3 DNA reads TGTGCCAGCAGCCCCTCAGCGGGAGGTCCGAACACCGGGGAGCTGTTTTTT. Its translation is CASSPSAGGPNTGELFF.

The chain is built from TRBV18 and TRBJ2-7; 13 bases are a match to TRBD2. The CDR3 totals 15 residues. The J segment lost 5 bases and the V segment lost 2 bases, leaving 3 bases of the junction unmatched. Per the germline V gene, CDR1 is KGHSH and CDR2 is LQKENI. The CDR3 nucleotides read TGTGCCAGCTCACCAGGACTAGCGGGAGTCGACGAGCAGTACTTC. Translated: CASSPGLAGVDEQYF.

The chain has TRBV14 and TRBJ2-7; 8 bases are a match to TRBD2. V lost 4 bases to trimming and J lost 2 bases; unmatched junction nucleotides: 1. CDR1 is SGHDN, CDR2 FVKESK, per germline. The CDR3 is made up of 13 amino acids. This chain's CDR3 is CASSPGLAYEQYF. CDR3 DNA: TGTGCCAGCAGCCCGGGACTAGCCTACGAGCAGTACTTC.

The chain employs TRBV28 and TRBJ1-4; 7 bases match TRBD1. V was clipped by 6 bases and J by 5 bases; unmatched bases: 6. CDR1 is MDHEN and CDR2 is SYDVKM in the germline V gene. CDR3 length equals 14 residues. CDR3 bases: TGTGCCAGCAGCGGGGACAGAGACAATGAAAAACTGTTTTTT. It codes for CASSGDRDNEKLFF.

The gene calls are TRBV28 and TRBJ2-7; 7 bases are a match to TRBD1. Germline V gives CDR1 MDHEN, CDR2 SYDVKM. The V segment lost 6 bases and the J segment 3 bases; nucleotides outside the gene matches: 8. The CDR3 spans 14 residues. CDR3 sequence: CASSPGQAIYEQYF. The CDR3 coding sequence is TGTGCCAGCAGCCCAGGACAGGCTATCTACGAGCAGTACTTC.

The chain combines TRBV7-2 with TRBJ2-7; TRBD2 might be the D (6 bases). The CDR3 length is 15 residues. Trimming took off 2 bases at V and 3 bases at J, with 14 bases between the two ends. Germline V CDR1 and CDR2: SGHTA, FQGNSA. CDR3: CASSLRGRSYYEQYF. CDR3 sequence (DNA): TGTGCCAGCAGCTTACGAGGGAGGTCATACTACGAGCAGTACTTC.

The chain links TRBV7-2 to TRBJ2-5, with D unclear. CDR1 and CDR2 (germline): SGHTA, FQGNSA. The CDR3 has 12 residues. Deletions cut 8 bases from V and 5 bases from J, with 12 bases between. This chain's CDR3 is CASSGHRETQYF. The CDR3 nucleotides read TGTGCCAGCTCCGGCCATCGGGAGACCCAGTACTTC.

The chain couples TRBV18 to TRBJ1-5; D is unresolved. In germline, CDR1 is KGHSH, CDR2 LQKENI. V was shortened by 2 bases and J by 7 bases, with 18 bases between the two germline ends. The CDR3 has 16 amino acids. The CDR3 loop is CASSPTRTLKGQPQHF. The CDR3, as DNA: TGTGCCAGCTCACCAACCCGGACCTTAAAAGGACAGCCCCAGCATTTT.

V usage is TRBV30 and J usage is TRBJ2-2, with 13 nucleotides matching TRBD2. Per the germline V gene, CDR1 is GTSNPN and CDR2 is SVGIG (reference sequence). Trimming took 4 bases from V and 1 from J; bases not matched to a gene: 9. The CDR3 runs 18 residues. This chain's CDR3 is CAWTRTSGSFMNTGELFF. CDR3 DNA: TGTGCCTGGACCCGGACTAGCGGGAGCTTTATGAACACCGGGGAGCTGTTTTTT. The full variable domain, its missing parts supplied by reference TRBV30 and TRBJ2-2, is SQTIHQWPATLVQPVGSPLSLECTVEGTSNPNLYWYRQAAGRGLQLLFYSVGIGQISSEVPQNLSASRPQDRQFILSSKKLLLSDSGFYLCAWTRTSGSFMNTGELFFGEGSRLTVL.

This chain connects TRBV4-1 to TRBJ1-5, with 9 positions matching TRBD1. CDR3 length equals 16 residues. Germline V gene data show CDR1 as MGHRA and CDR2 as YSYEKL. Trimming cost V 2 bases and J 11 bases; bases outside gene matches: 13. The CDR3 coding sequence is TGCGCCAGCAGCCAACTATGGACAGGGGCACAAATAGCCCAGCATTTT. This encodes CASSQLWTGAQIAQHF.

The chain recombines TRBV5-4 with TRBJ1-4; no clear D. The V and J ends lost 2 bases and 13 bases respectively, with 15 bases between them. Germline CDR1 SGHNT, CDR2 YYREEE (reference sequence). This CDR3 is built from 13 residues. In DNA form, the CDR3 reads TGTGCCAGCAGCTTAGGTTTAGAGGCTGGACTGTTTTTT. This codes for CASSLGLEAGLFF.

The rearrangement links TRBV7-3 to TRBJ2-5; no clear D gene. The V gene lost 5 bases and the J gene lost 4 bases, with 11 bases spanning the gap. CDR3 length equals 13 residues. CDR1 and CDR2 from the germline V gene are SGHTA and FQGTGA. The CDR3 coding sequence is TGTGCCAGCAGCGGTGTGGTGGGAGAGACCCAGTACTTC. It encodes CASSGVVGETQYF.

The chain couples TRBV4-1 to TRBJ2-3; no clear D gene. Per the germline V gene, CDR1 is MGHRA and CDR2 is YSYEKL. The V gene lost 3 bases and the J gene lost 4 bases, with 11 bases spanning the gap. This CDR3 has 14 amino acids. CDR3 residues: CASSQPRKADTQYF. Here the CDR3 DNA reads TGCGCCAGCAGCCAGCCCAGGAAAGCAGATACGCAGTATTTT.

This clone was detected many times. This rearrangement joins TRBV6-1 to TRBJ1-5; D not certain. The germline V gene encodes CDR1 MNHNS and CDR2 SASEGT. This CDR3 is built from 14 residues. V was pared by 4 bases and J by 3 bases, with 10 bases between. CDR3 in DNA: TGTGCCAGCAGTGTTTTGGCCAACAATCAGCCCCAGCATTTT. Protein: CASSVLANNQPQHF.